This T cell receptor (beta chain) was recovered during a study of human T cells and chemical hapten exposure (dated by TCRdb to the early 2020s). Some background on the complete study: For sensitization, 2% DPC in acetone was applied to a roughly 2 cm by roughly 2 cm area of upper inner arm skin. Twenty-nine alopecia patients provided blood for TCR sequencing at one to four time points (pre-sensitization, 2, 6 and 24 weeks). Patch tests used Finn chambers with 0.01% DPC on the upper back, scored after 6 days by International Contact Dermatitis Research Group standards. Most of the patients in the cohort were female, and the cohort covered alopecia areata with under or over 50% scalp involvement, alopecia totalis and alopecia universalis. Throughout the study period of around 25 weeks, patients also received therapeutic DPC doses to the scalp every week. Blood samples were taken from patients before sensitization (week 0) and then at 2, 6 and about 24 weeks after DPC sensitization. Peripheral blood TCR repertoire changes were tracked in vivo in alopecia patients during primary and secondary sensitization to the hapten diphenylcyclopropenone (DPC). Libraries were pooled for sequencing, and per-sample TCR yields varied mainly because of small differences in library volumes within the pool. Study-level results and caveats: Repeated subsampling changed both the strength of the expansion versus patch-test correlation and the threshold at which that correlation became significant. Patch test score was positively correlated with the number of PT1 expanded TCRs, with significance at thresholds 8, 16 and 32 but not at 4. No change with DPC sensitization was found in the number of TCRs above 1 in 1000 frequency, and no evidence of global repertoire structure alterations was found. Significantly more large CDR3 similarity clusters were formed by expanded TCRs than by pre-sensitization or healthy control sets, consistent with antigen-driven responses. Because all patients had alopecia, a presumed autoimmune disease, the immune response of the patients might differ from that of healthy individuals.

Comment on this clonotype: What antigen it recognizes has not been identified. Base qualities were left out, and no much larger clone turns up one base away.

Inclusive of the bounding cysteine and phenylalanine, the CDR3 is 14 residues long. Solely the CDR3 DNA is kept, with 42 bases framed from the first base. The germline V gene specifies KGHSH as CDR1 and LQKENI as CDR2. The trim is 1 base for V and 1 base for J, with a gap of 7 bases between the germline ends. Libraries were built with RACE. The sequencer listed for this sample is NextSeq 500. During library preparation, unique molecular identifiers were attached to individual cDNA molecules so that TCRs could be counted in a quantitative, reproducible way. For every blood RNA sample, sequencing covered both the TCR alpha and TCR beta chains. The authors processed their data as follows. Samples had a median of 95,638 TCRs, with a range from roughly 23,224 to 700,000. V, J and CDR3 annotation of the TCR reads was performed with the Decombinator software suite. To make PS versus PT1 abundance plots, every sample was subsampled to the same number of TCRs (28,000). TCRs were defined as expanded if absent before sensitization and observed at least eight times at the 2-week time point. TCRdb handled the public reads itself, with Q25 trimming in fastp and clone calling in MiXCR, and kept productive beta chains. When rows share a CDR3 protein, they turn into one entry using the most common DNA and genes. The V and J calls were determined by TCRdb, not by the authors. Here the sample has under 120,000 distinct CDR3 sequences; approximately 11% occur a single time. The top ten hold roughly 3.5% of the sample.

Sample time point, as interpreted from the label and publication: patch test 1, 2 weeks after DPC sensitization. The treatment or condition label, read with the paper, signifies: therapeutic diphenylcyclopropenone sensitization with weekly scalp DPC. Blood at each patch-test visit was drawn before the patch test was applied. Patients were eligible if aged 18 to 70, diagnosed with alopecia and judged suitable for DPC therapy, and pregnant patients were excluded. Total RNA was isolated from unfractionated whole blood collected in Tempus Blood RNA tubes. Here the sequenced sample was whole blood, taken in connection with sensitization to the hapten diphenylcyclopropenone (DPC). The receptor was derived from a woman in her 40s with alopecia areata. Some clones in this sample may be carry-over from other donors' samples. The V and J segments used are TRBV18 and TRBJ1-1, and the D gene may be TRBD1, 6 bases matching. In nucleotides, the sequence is TGTGCCAGCTCACCACTGGGGGCGAACACTGAAGCTTTCTTT. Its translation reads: CASSPLGANTEAFF.